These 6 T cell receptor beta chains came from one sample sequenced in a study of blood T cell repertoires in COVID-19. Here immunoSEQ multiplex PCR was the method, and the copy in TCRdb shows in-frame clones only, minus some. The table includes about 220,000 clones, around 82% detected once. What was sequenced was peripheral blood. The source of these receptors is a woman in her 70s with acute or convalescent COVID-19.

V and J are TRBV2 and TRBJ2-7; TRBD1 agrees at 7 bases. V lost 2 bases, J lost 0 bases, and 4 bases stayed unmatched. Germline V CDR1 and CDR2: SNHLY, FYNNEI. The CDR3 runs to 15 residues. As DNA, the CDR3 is TGTGCCAGCAGTGAAACCGACAGGGTCTCCTACGAGCAGTACGTC. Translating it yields CASSETDRVSYEQYV.

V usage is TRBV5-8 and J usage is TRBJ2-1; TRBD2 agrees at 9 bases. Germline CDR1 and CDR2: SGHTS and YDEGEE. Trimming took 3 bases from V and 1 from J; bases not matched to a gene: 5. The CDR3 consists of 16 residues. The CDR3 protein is CASSWRGGGSYNEQFF. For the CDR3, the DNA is TGTGCCAGCAGCTGGCGGGGGGGCGGGTCCTACAATGAGCAGTTCTTC.

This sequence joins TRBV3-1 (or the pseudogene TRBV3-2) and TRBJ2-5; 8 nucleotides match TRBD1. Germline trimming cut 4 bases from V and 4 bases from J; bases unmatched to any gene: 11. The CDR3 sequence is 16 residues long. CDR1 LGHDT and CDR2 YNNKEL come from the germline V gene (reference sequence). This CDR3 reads CASSLAGSDRGETQYF. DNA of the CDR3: TGTGCCAGCAGCCTCGCAGGCTCCGACAGGGGAGAGACCCAGTACTTC.

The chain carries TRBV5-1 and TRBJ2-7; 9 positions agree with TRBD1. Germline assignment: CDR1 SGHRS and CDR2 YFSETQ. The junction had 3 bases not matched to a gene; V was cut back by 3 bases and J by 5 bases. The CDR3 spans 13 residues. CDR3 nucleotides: TGCGCCAGCAGCTACAGGGGGCAAGACGAGCAGTACTTC. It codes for CASSYRGQDEQYF.

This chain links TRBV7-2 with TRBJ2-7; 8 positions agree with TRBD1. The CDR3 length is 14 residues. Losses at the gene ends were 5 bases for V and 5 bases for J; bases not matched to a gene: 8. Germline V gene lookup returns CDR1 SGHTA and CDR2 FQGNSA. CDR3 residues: CASSPGQGIDEQYF. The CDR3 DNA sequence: TGTGCCAGCAGCCCAGGACAGGGTATCGACGAGCAGTACTTC.

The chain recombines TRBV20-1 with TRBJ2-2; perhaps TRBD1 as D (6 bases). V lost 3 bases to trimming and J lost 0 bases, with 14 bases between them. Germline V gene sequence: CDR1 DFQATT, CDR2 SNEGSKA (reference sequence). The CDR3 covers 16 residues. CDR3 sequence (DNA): TGCAGTGCTAGTCGAGACGGGACAACGAACACCGGGGAGCTGTTTTTT. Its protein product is CSASRDGTTNTGELFF.